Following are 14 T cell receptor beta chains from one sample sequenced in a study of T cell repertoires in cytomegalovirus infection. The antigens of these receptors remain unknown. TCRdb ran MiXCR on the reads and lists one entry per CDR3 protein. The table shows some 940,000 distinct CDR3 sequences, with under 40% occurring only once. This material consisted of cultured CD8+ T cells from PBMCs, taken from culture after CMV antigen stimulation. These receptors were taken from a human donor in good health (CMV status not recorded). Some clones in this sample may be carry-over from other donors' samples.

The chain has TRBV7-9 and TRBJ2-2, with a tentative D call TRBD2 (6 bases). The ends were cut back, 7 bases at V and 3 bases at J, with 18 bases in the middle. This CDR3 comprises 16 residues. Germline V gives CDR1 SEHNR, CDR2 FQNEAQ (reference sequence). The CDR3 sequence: CASTSGERAHTGELFF. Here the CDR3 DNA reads TGTGCCAGCACCTCGGGGGAGCGGGCTCACACCGGGGAGCTGTTTTTT.

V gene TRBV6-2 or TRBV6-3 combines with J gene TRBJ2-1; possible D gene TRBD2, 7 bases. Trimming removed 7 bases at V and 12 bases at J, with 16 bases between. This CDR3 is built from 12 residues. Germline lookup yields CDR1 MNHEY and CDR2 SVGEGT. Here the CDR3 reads CASTLGGPRQFF. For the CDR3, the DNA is TGTGCCAGCACCCTCGGGGGGCCAAGGCAGTTCTTC.

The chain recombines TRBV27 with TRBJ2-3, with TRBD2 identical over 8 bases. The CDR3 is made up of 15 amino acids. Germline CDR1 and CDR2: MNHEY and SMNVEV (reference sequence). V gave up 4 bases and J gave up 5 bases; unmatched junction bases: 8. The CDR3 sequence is CASSSRGGRQDTQYF. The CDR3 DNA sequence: TGTGCCAGCAGTTCTCGCGGGGGGCGGCAAGATACGCAGTATTTT.

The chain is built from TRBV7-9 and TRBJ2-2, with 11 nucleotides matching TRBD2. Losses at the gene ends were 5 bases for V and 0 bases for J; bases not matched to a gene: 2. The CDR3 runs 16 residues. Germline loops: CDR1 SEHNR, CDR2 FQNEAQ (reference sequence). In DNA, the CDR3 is TGTGCCAGCAGCATTAGCGGGGGGGCGAACACCGGGGAGCTGTTTTTT. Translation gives CASSISGGANTGELFF.

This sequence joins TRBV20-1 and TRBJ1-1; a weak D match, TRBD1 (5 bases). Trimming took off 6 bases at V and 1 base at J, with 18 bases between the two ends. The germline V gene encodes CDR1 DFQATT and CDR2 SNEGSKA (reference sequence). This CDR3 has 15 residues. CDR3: CSALGHATGNTEAFF. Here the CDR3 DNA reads TGCAGTGCCCTCGGACACGCTACGGGGAACACTGAAGCTTTCTTT.

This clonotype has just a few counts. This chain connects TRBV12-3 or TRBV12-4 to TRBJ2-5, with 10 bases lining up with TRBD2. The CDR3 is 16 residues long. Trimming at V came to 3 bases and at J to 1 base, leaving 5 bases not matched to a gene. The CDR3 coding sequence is TGTGCCAGCAGTTTTTCGCTAGCGGGGGTCCAAGAGACCCAGTACTTC. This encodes CASSFSLAGVQETQYF.

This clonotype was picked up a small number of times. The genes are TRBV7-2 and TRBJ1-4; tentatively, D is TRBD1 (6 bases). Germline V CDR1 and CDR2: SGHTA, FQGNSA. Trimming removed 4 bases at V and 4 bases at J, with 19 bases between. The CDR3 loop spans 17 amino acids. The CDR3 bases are TGTGCCAGCAGCTCGAGGACAGTGGCGGGACTTAATGAAAAACTGTTTTTT. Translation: CASSSRTVAGLNEKLFF.

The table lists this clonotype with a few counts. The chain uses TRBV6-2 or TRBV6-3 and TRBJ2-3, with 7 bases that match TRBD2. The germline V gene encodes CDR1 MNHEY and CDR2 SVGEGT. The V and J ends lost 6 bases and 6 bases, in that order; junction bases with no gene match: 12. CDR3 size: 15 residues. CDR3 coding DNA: TGTGCCAGCAGCCCTCCATCCCCGCGGGGGGATACGCAGTATTTT. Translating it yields CASSPPSPRGDTQYF.

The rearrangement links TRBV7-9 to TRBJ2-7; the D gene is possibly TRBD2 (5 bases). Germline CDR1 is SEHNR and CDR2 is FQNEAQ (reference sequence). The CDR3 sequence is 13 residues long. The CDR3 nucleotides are TGTGCCAACAGCCCCGTCGGGATCTACGAGCAGTACGTC. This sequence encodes CANSPVGIYEQYV.

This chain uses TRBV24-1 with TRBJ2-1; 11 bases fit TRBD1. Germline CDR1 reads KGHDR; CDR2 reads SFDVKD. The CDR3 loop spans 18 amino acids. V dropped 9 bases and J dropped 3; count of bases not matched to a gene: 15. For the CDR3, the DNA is TGTGCCACCTCCTCCAATCTAAGGACAGGGGGCGACTACAATGAGCAGTTCTTC. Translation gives CATSSNLRTGGDYNEQFF.

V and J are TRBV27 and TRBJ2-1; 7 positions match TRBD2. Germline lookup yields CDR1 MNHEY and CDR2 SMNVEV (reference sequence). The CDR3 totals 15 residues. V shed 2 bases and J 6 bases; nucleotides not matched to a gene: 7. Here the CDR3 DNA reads TGTGCCAGCAGTTTAACCTTTGGGGGGGGCAATGAGCAGTTCTTC. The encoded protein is CASSLTFGGGNEQFF.

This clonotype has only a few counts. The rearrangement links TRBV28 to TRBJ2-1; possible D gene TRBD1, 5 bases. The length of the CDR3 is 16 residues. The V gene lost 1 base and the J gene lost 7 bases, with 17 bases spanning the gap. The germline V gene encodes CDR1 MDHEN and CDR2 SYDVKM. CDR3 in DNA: TGTGCCAGCAGTTTATCTCTTCTGGGGCTGGGTAATGAGCAGTTCTTC. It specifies CASSLSLLGLGNEQFF.

CDR3 nucleotides: TGTGCCAGCAGGAGCCCCCGGAGGCTTAGGTGGTACGAGCAGTACTTC. It is translated as CASRSPRRLRWYEQYF. The chain uses TRBV6-6 and TRBJ2-7, with D perhaps TRBD2 (5 bases). With 6 bases removed from V and 4 bases from J, the gap between germline ends came to 22 bases. The CDR3 is 16 residues long. The V gene's germline CDR1 is MNHNY and CDR2 SVGAGI (reference sequence).

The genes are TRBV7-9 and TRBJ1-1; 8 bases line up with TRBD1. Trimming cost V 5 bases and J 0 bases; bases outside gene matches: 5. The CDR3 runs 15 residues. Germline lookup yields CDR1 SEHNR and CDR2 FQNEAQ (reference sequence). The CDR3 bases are TGTGCCAGCAGCGGCCGGACAGGGATGAACACTGAAGCTTTCTTT. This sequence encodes CASSGRTGMNTEAFF.